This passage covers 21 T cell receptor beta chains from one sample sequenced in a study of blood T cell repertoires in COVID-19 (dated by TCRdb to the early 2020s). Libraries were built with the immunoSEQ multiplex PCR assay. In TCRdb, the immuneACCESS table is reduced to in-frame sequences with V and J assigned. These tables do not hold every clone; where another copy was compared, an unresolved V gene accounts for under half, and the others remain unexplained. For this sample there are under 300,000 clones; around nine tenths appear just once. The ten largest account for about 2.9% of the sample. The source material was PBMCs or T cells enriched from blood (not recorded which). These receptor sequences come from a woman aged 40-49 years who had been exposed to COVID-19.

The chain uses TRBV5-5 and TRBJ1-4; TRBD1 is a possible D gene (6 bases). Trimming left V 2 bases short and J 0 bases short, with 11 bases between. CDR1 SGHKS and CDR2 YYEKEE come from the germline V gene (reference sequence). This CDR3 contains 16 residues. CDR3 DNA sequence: TGTGCCAGCAGCTTAGGGGGTCTTGCAACTAATGAAAAACTGTTTTTT. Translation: CASSLGGLATNEKLFF.

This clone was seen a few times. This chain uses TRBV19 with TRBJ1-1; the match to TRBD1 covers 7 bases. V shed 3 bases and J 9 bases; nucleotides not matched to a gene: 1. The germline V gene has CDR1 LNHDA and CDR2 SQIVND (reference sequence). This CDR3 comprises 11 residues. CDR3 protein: CASSIRGQAFF. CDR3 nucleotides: TGTGCCAGTAGTATTAGGGGGCAAGCTTTCTTT. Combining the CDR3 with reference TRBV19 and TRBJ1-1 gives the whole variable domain DGGITQSPKYLFRKEGQNVTLSCEQNLNHDAMYWYRQDPGQGLRLIYYSQIVNDFQKGDIAEGYSVSREKKESFPLTVTSAQKNPTAFYLCASSIRGQAFFGQGTRLTVV.

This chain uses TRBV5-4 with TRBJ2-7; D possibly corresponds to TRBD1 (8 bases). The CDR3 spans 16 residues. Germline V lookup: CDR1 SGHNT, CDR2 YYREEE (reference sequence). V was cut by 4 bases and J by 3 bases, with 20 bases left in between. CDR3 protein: CASSTGGTIRNYEQYF. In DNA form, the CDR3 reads TGTGCCAGCAGCACAGGGGGGACTATACGTAACTACGAGCAGTACTTC.

CDR3 residues: CASSFGASGSLGTDTQYF. CDR3 DNA sequence: TGTGCCAGCAGCTTTGGGGCTAGCGGGTCTCTTGGCACAGATACGCAGTATTTT. This chain uses TRBV11-3 with TRBJ2-3; 8 positions agree with TRBD2. Germline V gives CDR1 SGHNT, CDR2 YENEEA. The length of the CDR3 is 18 residues. Germline trimming cut 3 bases from V and 1 base from J; bases unmatched to any gene: 12. Drawing the rest from reference TRBV11-3 and TRBJ2-3, the complete variable domain is EAGVVQSPRYKIIEKKQPVAFWCNPISGHNTLYWYLQNLGQGPELLIRYENEEAVDDSQLPKDRFSAERLKGVDSTLKIQPAELGDSAVYLCASSFGASGSLGTDTQYFGPGTRLTVL.

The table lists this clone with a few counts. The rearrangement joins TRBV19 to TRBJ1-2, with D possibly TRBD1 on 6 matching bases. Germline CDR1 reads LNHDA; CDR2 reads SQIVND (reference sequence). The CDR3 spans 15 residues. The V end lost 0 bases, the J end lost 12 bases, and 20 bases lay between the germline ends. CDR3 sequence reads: CASSIDLSGQPYDTF. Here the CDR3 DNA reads TGTGCCAGTAGTATAGATCTATCGGGACAACCGTACGACACCTTC.

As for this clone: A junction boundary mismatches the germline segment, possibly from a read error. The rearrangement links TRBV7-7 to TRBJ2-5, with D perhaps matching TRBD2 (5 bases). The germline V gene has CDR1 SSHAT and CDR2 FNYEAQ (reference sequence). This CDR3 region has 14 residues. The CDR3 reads CASSLRGYQETQYF. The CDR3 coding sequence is TGTGCTAGCAGCTTACGGGGTTATCAAGAGACCCAGTACTTC.

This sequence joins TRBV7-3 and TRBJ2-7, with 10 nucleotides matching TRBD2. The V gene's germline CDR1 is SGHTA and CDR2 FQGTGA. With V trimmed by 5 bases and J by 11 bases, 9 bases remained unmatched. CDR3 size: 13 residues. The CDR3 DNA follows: TGTGCCAGCAGCGGCACTAGCGGGGAAGACAAGTACTTC. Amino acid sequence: CASSGTSGEDKYF.

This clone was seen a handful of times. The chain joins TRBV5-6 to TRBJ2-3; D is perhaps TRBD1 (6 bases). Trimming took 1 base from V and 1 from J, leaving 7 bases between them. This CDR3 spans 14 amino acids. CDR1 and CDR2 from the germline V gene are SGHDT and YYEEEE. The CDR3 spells CASSLTGRTDTQYF. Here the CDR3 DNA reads TGTGCCAGCAGCTTGACAGGGCGCACAGATACGCAGTATTTT. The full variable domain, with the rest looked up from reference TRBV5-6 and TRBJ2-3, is DAGVTQSPTHLIKTRGQQVTLRCSPKSGHDTVSWYQQALGQGPQFIFQYYEEEERQRGNFPDRFSGHQFPNYSSELNVNALLLGDSALYLCASSLTGRTDTQYFGPGTRLTVL.

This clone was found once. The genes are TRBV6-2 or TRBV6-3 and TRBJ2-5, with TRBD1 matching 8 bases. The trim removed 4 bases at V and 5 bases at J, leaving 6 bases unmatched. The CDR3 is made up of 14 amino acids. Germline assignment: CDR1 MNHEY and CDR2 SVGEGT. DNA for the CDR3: TGTGCCAGCAGTTCCGGACAGGGAATGGAGACCCAGTACTTC. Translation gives CASSSGQGMETQYF.

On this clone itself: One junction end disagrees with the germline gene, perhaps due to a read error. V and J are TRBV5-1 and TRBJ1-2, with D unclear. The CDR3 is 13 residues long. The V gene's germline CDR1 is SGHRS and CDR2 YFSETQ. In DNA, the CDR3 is TGTGCCAGCAGCTTGGGAGGTTTGGAGGGCTACACCTTC. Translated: CASSLGGLEGYTF.

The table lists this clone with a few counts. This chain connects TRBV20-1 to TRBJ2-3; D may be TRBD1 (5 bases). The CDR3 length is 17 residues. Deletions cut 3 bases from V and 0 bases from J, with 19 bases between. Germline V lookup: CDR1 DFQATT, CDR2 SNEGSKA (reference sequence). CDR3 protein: CSASKVRARVSTDTQYF. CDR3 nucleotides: TGCAGTGCTAGTAAGGTCAGGGCCCGGGTTAGCACAGATACGCAGTATTTT.

CDR3 DNA: TGTGCCAGCAGCTTGATATCCGGGGGTAGTGGCTACACCTTC. Translated: CASSLISGGSGYTF. The chain has TRBV5-6 and TRBJ1-2; TRBD1 is a possible D gene (5 bases). The CDR3 extends over 14 amino acids. CDR1 is SGHDT and CDR2 is YYEEEE in the germline V gene. V dropped 1 base and J dropped 7 bases, with 14 bases sitting between them. Drawing the rest from reference TRBV5-6 and TRBJ1-2, the complete variable domain is DAGVTQSPTHLIKTRGQQVTLRCSPKSGHDTVSWYQQALGQGPQFIFQYYEEEERQRGNFPDRFSGHQFPNYSSELNVNALLLGDSALYLCASSLISGGSGYTFGSGTRLTVV.

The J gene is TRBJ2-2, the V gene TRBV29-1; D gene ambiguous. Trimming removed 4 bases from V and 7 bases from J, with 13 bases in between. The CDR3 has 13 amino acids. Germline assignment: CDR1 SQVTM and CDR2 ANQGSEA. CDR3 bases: TGCAGCGTTGCAATTACGGGTCACGGGGAGCTGTTTTTT. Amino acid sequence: CSVAITGHGELFF.

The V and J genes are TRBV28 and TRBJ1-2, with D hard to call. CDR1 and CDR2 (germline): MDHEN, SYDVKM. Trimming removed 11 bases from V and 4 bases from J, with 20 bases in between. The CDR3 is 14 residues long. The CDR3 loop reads CASVEWGVGYGYTF. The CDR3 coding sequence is TGTGCCTCCGTGGAGTGGGGAGTGGGCTATGGCTACACCTTC.

In nucleotides, the CDR3 is TGTGCCACCAGTGAGAGGACAGGGAGTGGTGGCTACACCTTC. It translates to CATSERTGSGGYTF. The gene calls are TRBV24-1 and TRBJ1-2, with TRBD1 matching 8 bases. This CDR3 has 14 residues. The V and J ends lost 4 bases and 7 bases, in that order; junction bases with no gene match: 7. From germline, CDR1 is KGHDR and CDR2 SFDVKD.

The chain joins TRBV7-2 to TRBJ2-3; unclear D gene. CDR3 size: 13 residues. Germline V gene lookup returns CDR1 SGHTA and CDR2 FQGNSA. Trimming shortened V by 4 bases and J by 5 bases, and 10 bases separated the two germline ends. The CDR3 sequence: CASSSPARDTQYF. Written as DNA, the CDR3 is TGTGCCAGCAGCTCGCCCGCCAGAGATACGCAGTATTTT.

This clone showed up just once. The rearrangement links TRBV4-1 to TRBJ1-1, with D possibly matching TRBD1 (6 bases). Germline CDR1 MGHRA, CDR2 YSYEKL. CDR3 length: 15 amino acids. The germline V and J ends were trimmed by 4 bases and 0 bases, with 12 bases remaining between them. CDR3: CASSPRTALNTEAFF. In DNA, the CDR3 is TGCGCCAGCAGCCCTCGGACAGCCCTGAACACTGAAGCTTTCTTT.

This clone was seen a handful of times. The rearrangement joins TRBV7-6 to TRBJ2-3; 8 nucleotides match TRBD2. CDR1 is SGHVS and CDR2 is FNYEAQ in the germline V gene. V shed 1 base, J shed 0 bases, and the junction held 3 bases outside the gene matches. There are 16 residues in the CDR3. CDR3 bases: TGTGCCAGCAGCTTAGGCGGGGGGCGAAGCACAGATACGCAGTATTTT. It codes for CASSLGGGRSTDTQYF.

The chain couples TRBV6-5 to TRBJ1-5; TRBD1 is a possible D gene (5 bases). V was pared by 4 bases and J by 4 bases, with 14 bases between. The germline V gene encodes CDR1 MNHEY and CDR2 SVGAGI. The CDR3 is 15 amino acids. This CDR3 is CASSFSGGWNQPQHF. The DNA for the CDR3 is TGTGCCAGCAGTTTTAGCGGGGGATGGAATCAGCCCCAGCATTTT.

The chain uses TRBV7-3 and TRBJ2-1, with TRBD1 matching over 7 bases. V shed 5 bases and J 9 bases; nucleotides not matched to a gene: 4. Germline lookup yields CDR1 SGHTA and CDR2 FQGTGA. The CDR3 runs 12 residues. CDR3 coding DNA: TGTGCCAGCAGCCCACAGGGGCGTGAGCAGTTCTTC. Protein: CASSPQGREQFF.

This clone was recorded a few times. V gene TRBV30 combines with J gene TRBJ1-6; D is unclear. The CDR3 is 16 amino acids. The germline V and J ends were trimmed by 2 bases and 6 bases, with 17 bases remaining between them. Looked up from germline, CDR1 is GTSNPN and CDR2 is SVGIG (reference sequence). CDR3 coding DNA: TGTGCCTGGAGTCGGATGTTTTTGACACCTAATTCACCCCTCCACTTT. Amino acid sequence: CAWSRMFLTPNSPLHF.